The clone carrying this T cell receptor (beta chain) was seen ten or more times. Unique molecular identifiers were used in preparing the TCRbeta library. From the PCR reads, TCRdb called clonotypes with MiXCR, one entry per CDR3 protein. Of some 590,000 distinct CDR3 sequences listed, roughly a tenth are singletons. These data originate in a study of T-cell reconstitution after alpha-beta-depleted transplantation in children. CDR3 size: 14 residues. V lost 3 bases and J 4 bases, leaving 11 bases between the germline ends. The sample was PBMCs from the stem cell graft donor, taken from the stem cell graft. This TCR came from a human donor who donated a stem cell graft to a child with acute myeloid leukemia. The genes are TRBV12-3 or TRBV12-4 and TRBJ2-3; a weak D match, TRBD2 (5 bases). Here the CDR3 reads CASSFRHGADTQYF. The CDR3 region has the DNA TGTGCCAGCAGTTTTCGTCACGGGGCAGATACGCAGTATTTT.